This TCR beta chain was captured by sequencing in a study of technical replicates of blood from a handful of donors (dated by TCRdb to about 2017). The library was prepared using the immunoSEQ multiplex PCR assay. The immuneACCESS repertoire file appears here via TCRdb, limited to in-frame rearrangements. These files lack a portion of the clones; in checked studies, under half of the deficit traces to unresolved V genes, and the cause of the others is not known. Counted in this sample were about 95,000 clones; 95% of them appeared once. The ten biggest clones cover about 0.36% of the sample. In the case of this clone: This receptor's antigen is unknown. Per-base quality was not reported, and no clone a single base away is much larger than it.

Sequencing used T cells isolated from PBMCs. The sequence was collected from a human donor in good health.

The encoded CDR3 is CASSIWLSSSYEQYF. The DNA sequence is as follows: TGTGCCAGTAGTATATGGCTTTCTTCCTCCTACGAGCAGTACTTC. The sequence is built from TRBV19 and TRBJ2-7, with the D gene call left open. The trim is 2 bases for V and 0 bases for J, with a gap of 11 bases between the germline ends. CDR1 and CDR2, looked up from the germline V gene (reference sequence), are LNHDA and SQIVND. Including the terminal cysteine and phenylalanine, the CDR3 comprises 15 residues. Only CDR3 DNA remains: 45 bases, in frame from the first base. Reference TRBV19 and TRBJ2-7 proteins supply the regions before and after the CDR3; the full variable domain is: DGGITQSPKYLFRKEGQNVTLSCEQNLNHDAMYWYRQDPGQGLRLIYYSQIVNDFQKGDIAEGYSVSREKKESFPLTVTSAQKNPTAFYLCASSIWLSSSYEQYFGPGTRLTVT.